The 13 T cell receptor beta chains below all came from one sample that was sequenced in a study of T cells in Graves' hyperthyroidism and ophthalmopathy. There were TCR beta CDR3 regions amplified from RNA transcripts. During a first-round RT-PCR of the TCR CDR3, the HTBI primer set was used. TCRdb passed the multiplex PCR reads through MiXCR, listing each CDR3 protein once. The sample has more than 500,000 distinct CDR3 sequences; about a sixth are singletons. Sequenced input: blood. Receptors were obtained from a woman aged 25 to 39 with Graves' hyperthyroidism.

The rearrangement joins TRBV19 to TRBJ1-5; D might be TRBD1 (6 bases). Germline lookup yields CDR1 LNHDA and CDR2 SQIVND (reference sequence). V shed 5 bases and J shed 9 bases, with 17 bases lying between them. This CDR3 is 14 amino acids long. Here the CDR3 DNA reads TGTGCCAGTAGTCAATCCCCACAGGGCTTGCCCCAGCATTTT. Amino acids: CASSQSPQGLPQHF. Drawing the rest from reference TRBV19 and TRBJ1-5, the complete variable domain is DGGITQSPKYLFRKEGQNVTLSCEQNLNHDAMYWYRQDPGQGLRLIYYSQIVNDFQKGDIAEGYSVSREKKESFPLTVTSAQKNPTAFYLCASSQSPQGLPQHFGDGTRLSIL.

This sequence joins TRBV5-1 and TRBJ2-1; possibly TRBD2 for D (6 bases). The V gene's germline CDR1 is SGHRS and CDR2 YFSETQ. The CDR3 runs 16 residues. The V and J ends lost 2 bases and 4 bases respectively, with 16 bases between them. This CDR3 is CASSFGGATLYNEQFF. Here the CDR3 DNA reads TGCGCCAGCAGCTTTGGCGGGGCGACACTTTACAATGAGCAGTTCTTC.

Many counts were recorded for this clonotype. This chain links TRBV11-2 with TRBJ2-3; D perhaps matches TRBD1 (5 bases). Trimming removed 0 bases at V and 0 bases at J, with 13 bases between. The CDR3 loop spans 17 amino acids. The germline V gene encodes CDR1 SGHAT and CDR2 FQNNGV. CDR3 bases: TGTGCCAGCAGCTTAGAAGGGGCGGATACTAGCACAGATACGCAGTATTTT. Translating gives CASSLEGADTSTDTQYF.

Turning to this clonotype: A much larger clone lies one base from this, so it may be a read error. CDR3 region: CASSPLGRNYEQYF. The CDR3 nucleotides read TGTGCCAGCAGCCCGCTAGGCAGGAACTACGAGCAGTACTTC. The chain employs TRBV7-9 and TRBJ2-7; D call uncertain. Trimming pared 5 bases from V and 3 bases from J, leaving 14 bases between. The CDR3 contains 14 residues. Germline CDR1 is SEHNR and CDR2 is FQNEAQ (reference sequence).

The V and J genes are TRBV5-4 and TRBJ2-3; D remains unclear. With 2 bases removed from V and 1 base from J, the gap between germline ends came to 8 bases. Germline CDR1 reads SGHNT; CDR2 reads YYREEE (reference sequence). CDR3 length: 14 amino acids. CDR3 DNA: TGTGCCAGCAGCTTCCCCGGACGCACAGATACGCAGTATTTT. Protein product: CASSFPGRTDTQYF.

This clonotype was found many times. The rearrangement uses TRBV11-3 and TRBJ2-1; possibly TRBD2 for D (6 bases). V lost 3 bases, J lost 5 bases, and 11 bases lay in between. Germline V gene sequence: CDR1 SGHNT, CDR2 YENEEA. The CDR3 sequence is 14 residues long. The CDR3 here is CASSFVQRDNEQFF. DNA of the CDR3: TGTGCCAGCAGCTTTGTACAGCGGGACAATGAGCAGTTCTTC.

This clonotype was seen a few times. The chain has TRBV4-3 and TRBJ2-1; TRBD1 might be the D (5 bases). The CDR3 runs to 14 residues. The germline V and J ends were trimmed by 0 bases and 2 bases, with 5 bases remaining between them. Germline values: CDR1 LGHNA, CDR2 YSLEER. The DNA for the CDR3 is TGCGCCAGCAGCCAAGACAGGGCCTACAATGAGCAGTTCTTC. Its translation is CASSQDRAYNEQFF.

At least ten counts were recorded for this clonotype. The CDR3 DNA follows: TGTGCCAGCAGTGCTTTTGACAGCTGGCAGCCCCAGCATTTT. It yields the protein CASSAFDSWQPQHF. The rearrangement uses TRBV2 and TRBJ1-5; perhaps TRBD1 as D (5 bases). Deletions cut 4 bases from V and 7 bases from J, with 14 bases between. The germline CDR1 and CDR2 sequences are SNHLY and FYNNEI. This CDR3 is built from 14 residues. The full variable domain, its missing parts supplied by reference TRBV2 and TRBJ1-5, is EPEVTQTPSHQVTQMGQEVILRCVPISNHLYFYWYRQILGQKVEFLVSFYNNEISEKSEIFDDQFSVERPDGSNFTLKIRSTKLEDSAMYFCASSAFDSWQPQHFGDGTRLSIL.

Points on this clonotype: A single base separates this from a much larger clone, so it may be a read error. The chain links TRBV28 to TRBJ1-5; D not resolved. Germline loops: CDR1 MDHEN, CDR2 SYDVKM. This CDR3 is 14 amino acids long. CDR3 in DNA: TGTGCCAGCAGTCCCTCCTATAGCAATCGGCCCCAGCATTTT. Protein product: CASSPSYSNRPQHF.

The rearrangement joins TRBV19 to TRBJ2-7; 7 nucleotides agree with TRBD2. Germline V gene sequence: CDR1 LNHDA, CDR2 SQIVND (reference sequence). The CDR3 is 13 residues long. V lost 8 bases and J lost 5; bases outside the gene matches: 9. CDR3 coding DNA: TGTGCCAGTTCGGGACTAATTATCCACGAGCAGTACTTC. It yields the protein CASSGLIIHEQYF.

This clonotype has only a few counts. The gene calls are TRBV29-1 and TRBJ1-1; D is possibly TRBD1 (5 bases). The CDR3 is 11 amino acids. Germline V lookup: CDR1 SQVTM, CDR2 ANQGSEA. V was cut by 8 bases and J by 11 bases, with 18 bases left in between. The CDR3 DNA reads TGCAGCTCCAGAGGGGCCCTTGGGGCTTTCTTT. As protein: CSSRGALGAFF.

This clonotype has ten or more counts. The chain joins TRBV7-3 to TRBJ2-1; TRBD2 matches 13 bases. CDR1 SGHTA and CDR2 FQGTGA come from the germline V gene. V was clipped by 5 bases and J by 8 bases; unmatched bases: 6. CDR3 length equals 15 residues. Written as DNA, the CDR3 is TGTGCCAGCAGCCTACTAGCGGGAGGGCAGTATGAGCAGTTCTTC. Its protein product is CASSLLAGGQYEQFF.

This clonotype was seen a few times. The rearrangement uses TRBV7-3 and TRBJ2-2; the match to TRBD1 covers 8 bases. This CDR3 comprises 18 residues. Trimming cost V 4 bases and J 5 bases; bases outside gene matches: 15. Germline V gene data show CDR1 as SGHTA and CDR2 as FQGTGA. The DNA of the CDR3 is TGTGCCAGCAGCTCAACCCCTGACAGGGGAGAAAGGACCGGGGAGCTGTTTTTT. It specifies CASSSTPDRGERTGELFF. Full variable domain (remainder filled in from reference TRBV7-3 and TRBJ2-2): GAGVSQTPSNKVTEKGKYVELRCDPISGHTALYWYRQSLGQGPEFLIYFQGTGAADDSGLPNDRFFAVRPEGSVSTLKIQRTERGDSAVYLCASSSTPDRGERTGELFFGEGSRLTVL.